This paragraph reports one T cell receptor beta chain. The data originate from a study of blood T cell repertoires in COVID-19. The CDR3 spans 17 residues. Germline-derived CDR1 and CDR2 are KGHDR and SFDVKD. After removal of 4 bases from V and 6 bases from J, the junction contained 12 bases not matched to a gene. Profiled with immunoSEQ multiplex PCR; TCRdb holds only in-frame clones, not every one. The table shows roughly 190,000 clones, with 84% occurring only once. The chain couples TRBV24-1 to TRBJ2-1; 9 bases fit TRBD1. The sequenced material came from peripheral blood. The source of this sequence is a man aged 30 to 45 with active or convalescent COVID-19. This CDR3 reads CATSDVRGTGTRNEQFF. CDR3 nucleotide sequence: TGTGCCACCAGTGACGTCAGGGGGACAGGGACGCGCAATGAGCAGTTCTTC.